These 4 T cell receptor beta chains were all obtained from the same sample, sequenced in a study of shared clonotypes between healthy human individuals. This table comes from immunoSEQ multiplex PCR, and its TCRdb copy is limited to in-frame clones, with some not included. The repertoire holds roughly 600,000 clones, with 95% to 98% as singletons. Naive-designated CD8 cells lacked CD45RO, were positively enriched for CCR7, and omitted terminally differentiated effector memory CD45RA+ cells. The material sequenced was naive CD8+ T cells sorted from blood. The receptor source for this set is a young man in good health.

V usage is TRBV5-6 and J usage is TRBJ2-7; D is ambiguous. CDR3 length: 14 amino acids. Germline V gene data show CDR1 as SGHDT and CDR2 as YYEEEE. Trimming cost V 0 bases and J 2 bases, with 9 bases left between them. This CDR3 reads CASSLGEGPYEQYF. CDR3 nucleotide sequence: TGTGCCAGCAGCTTGGGAGAAGGGCCCTACGAGCAGTACTTC.

The chain joins TRBV18 to TRBJ2-6; 11 nucleotides line up with TRBD1. Germline V gene sequence: CDR1 KGHSH, CDR2 LQKENI. Trimming removed 6 bases from V and 2 bases from J; junction bases left unmatched: 9. The CDR3 consists of 18 residues. As DNA, the CDR3 is TGTGCCAGCTCGCCATTCGGACAGGGGGCCGCTGGGGCCAACGTCCTGACTTTC. Encoded protein: CASSPFGQGAAGANVLTF.

V usage is TRBV30 and J usage is TRBJ1-2; tentative D call: TRBD1 (5 bases). Trimming pared 1 base from V and 8 bases from J, leaving 14 bases between. CDR1 is GTSNPN and CDR2 is SVGIG in the germline V gene (reference sequence). CDR3 length: 13 amino acids. The CDR3 sequence: CAWSAGTPGGYTF. In nucleotides, the CDR3 is TGTGCCTGGAGTGCCGGGACTCCGGGGGGCTACACCTTC.

The chain has TRBV28 and TRBJ2-5; a possible D gene is TRBD1 (6 bases). The CDR3 consists of 13 residues. Trimming removed 6 bases at V and 5 bases at J, with 13 bases between. Germline V lookup: CDR1 MDHEN, CDR2 SYDVKM. The CDR3 DNA reads as TGTGCCAGCAGCATACAGGGCTCGGAGACCCAGTACTTC. This sequence encodes CASSIQGSETQYF. The whole variable domain, filled in from reference TRBV28 and TRBJ2-5, reads DVKVTQSSRYLVKRTGEKVFLECVQDMDHENMFWYRQDPGLGLRLIYFSYDVKMKEKGDIPEGYSVSREKKERFSLILESASTNQTSMYLCASSIQGSETQYFGPGTRLLVL.